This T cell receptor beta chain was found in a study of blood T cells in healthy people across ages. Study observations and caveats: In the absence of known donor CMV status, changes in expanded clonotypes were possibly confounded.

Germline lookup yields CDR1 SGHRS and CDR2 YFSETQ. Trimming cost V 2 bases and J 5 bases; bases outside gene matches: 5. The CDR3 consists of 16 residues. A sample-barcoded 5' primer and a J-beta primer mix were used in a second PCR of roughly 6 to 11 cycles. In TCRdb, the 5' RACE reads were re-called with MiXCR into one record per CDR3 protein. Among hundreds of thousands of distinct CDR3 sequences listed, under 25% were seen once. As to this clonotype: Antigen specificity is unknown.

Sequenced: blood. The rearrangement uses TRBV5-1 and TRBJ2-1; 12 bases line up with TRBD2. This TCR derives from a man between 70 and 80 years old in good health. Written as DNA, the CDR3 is TGCGCCAGCAGCTTAAGGACTAGCGGGACCAACAATGAGCAGTTCTTC. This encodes CASSLRTSGTNNEQFF.